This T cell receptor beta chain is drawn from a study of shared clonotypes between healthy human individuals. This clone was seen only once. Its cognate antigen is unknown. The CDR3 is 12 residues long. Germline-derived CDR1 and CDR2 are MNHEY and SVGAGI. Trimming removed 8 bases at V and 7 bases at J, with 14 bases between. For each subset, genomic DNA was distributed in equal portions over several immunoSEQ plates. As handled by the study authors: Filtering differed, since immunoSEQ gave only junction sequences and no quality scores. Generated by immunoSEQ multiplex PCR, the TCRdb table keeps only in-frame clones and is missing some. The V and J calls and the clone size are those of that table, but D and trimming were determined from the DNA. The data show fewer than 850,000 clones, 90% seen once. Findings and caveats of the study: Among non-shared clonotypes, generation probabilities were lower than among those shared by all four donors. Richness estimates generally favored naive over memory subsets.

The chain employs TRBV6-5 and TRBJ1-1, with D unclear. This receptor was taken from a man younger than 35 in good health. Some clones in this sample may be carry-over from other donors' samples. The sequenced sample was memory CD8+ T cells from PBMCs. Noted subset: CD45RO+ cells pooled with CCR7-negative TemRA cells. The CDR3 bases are TGTGCCAGCTCCCCCCTCACGAGTGAAGCTTTCTTT. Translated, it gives CASSPLTSEAFF.